This TCR beta chain derives from a study of molecular identifiers for immune sequencing clone quantification. TCRdb ran MiXCR on the PCR reads and lists one entry per CDR3 protein. The data contain about 60,000 distinct CDR3 sequences, around a fifth of them singletons. Germline V CDR1 and CDR2: SEHNR, FQNEAQ (reference sequence). The CDR3 loop spans 14 amino acids. The V gene lost 5 bases and the J gene lost 4 bases, with 13 bases spanning the gap. This clonotype was recorded at least ten times. This rearrangement joins TRBV7-9 to TRBJ2-3, with TRBD2 as a possible D gene (5 bases). This sequence originates from a human donor in good health. Some libraries in this study had Jurkat cell RNA spiked in. The source material was naive CD8+ T cells from blood, with Jurkat cell RNA spiked in. Subset in this sample: FACS-sorted CD8+CD4-CCR7+CD45RA+ naive T cells. CDR3: CASSPPEDPDTQYF. As DNA, the CDR3 is TGTGCCAGCAGCCCTCCGGAGGATCCAGATACGCAGTATTTT.